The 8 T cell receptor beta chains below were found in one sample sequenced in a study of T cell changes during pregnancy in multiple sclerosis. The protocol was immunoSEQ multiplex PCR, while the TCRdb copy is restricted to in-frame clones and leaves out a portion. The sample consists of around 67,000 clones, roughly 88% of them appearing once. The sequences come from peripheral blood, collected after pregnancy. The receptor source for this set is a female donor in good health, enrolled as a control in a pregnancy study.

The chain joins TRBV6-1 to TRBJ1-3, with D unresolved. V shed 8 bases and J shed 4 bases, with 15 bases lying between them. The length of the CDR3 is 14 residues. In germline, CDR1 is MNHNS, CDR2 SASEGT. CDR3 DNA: TGTGCCAGCTCCCGACGGGGAGAGGGAAACACCATATATTTT. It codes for CASSRRGEGNTIYF.

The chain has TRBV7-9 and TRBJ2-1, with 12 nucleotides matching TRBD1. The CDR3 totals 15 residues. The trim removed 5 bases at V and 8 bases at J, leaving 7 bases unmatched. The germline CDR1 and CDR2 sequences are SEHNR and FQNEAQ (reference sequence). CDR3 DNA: TGTGCCAGCAGCCCCACCGGGACAGGGGGCTATGAGCAGTTCTTC. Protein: CASSPTGTGGYEQFF.

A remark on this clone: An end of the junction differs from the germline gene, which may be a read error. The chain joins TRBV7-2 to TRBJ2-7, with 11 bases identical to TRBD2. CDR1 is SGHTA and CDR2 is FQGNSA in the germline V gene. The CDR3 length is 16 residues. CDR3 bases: TGTGCCAGCAGCCCTCCCCTACTAGCGGGGGTCGGACCCAGTGACTTC. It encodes CASSPPLLAGVGPSDF.

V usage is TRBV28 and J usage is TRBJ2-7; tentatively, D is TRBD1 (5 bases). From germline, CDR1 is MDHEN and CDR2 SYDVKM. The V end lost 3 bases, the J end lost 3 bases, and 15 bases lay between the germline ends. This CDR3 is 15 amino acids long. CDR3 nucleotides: TGTGCCAGCAGTTTTCCAACCCCGACAGACTACGAGCAGTACTTC. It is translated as CASSFPTPTDYEQYF.

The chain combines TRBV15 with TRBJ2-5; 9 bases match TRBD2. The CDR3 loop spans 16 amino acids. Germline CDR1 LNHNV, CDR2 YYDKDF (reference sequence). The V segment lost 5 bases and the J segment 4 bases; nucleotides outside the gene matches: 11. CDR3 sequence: CATSGAWGSGRETQYF. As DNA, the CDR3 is TGTGCCACCAGCGGGGCTTGGGGTAGCGGGAGAGAGACCCAGTACTTC.

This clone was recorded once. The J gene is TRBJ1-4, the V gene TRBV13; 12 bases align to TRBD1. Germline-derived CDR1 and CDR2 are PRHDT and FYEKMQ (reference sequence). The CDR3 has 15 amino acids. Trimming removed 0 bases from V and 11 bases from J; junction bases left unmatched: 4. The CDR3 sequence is CASSLGGTGGEKLFF. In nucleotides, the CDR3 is TGTGCCAGCAGCTTAGGGGGGACAGGGGGCGAGAAACTGTTTTTT.

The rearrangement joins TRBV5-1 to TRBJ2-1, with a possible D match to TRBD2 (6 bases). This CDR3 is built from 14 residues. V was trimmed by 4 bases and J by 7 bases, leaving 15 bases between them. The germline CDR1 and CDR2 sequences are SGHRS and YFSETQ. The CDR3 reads CASSPHGGENEQFF. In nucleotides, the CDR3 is TGCGCCAGCAGCCCGCATGGAGGGGAAAATGAGCAGTTCTTC.

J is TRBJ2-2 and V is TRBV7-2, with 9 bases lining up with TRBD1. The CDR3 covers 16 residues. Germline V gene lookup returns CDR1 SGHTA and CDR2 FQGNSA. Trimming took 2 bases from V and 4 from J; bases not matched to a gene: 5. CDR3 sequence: CASSLQQGAGTGELFF. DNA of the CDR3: TGTGCCAGCAGCTTACAACAGGGGGCAGGCACCGGGGAGCTGTTTTTT.